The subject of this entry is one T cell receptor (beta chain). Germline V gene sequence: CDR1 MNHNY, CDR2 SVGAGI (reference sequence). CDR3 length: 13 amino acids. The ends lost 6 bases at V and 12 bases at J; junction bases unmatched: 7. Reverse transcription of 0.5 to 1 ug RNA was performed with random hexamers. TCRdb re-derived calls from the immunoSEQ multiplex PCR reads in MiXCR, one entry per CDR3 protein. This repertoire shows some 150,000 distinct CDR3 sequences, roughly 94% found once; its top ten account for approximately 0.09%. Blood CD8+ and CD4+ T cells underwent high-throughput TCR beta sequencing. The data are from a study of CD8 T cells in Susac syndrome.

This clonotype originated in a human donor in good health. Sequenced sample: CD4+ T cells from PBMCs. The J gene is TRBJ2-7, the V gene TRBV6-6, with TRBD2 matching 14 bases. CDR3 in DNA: TGTGCCAGCAGCCGACAGGGACTAGCGGGAGTGTACTTC. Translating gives CASSRQGLAGVYF.